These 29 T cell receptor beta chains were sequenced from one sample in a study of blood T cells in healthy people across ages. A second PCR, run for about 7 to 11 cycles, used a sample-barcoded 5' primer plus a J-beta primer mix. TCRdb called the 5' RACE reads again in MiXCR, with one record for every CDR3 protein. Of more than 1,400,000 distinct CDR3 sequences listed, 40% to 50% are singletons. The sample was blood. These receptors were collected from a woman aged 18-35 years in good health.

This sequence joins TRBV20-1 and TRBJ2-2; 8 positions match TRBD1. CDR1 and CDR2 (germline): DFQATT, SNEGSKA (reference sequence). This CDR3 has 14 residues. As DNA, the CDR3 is TGCGGCTCAATTCCAGGGGGCGCGGGCGGGGAGCTGTTTTTT. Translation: CGSIPGGAGGELFF.

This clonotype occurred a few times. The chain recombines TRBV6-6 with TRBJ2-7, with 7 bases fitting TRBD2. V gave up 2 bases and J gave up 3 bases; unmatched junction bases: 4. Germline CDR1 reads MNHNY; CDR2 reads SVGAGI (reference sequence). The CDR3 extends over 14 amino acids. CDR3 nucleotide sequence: TGTGCCAGCAGTTACGGGCTAGCGGACTACGAGCAGTACTTC. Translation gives CASSYGLADYEQYF.

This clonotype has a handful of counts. The CDR3 here is CASSPWGSSSTDTQYF. CDR3 nucleotide sequence: TGTGCCAGCAGCCCCTGGGGGTCCTCCAGCACAGATACGCAGTATTTT. The J gene is TRBJ2-3, the V gene TRBV9; either TRBD1 or TRBD2 may supply D (5 bases each). This CDR3 contains 16 residues. Trimming shortened V by 4 bases and J by 0 bases, and 15 bases separated the two germline ends. Germline lookup yields CDR1 SGDLS and CDR2 YYNGEE.

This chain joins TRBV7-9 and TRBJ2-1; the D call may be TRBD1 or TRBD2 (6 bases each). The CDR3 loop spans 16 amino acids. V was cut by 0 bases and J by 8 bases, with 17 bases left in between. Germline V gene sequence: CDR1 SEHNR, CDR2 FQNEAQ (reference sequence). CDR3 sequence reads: CASSLARRDGGDEQFF. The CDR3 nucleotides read TGTGCCAGCAGCTTAGCGAGGCGGGATGGGGGCGATGAGCAGTTCTTC.

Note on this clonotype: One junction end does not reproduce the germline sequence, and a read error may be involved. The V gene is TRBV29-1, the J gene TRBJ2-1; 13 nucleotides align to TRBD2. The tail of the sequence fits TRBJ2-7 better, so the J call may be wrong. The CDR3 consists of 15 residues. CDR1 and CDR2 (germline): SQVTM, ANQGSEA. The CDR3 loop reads CCVPLGLAGVNEQYF. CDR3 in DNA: TGCTGCGTTCCCCTAGGACTAGCGGGAGTCAATGAGCAGTACTTC.

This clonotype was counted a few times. The CDR3, as DNA: TGTGCCAGCAGCCAAGTGGGAACAGGGAATGAGCAGTTCTTC. Amino acids: CASSQVGTGNEQFF. V is TRBV3-1 and J is TRBJ2-1; weak D call: TRBD1 (6 bases). Germline V gives CDR1 LGHDT, CDR2 YNNKEL (reference sequence). The CDR3 spans 14 residues. V lost 1 base to trimming and J lost 7 bases, with 11 bases between them.

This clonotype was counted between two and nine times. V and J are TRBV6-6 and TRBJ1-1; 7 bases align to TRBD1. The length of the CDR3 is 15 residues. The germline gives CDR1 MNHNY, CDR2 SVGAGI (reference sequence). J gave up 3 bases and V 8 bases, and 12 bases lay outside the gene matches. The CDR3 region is CASWSLGGKDTEAFF. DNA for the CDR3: TGTGCCAGCTGGTCGTTAGGGGGCAAGGACACTGAAGCTTTCTTT.

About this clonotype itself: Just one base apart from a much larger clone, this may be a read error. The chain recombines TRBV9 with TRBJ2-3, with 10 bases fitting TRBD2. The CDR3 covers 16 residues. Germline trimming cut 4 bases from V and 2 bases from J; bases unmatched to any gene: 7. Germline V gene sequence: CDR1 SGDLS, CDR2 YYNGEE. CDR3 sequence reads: CASSRSGGADTDTQYF. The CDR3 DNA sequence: TGTGCCAGCAGCCGAAGCGGGGGGGCGGACACAGATACGCAGTATTTT.

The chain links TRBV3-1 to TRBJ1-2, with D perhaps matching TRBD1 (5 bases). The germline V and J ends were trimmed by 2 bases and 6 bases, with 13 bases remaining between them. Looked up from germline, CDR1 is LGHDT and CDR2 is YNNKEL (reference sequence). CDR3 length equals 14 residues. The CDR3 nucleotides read TGTGCCAGCAGCCAAAACCAGGGAGAAGATGGCTACACCTTC. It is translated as CASSQNQGEDGYTF.

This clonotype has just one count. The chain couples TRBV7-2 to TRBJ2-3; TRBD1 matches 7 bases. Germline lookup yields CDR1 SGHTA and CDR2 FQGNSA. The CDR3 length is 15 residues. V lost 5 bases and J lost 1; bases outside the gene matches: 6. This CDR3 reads CASSNAGQGTDTQYF. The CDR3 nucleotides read TGTGCCAGCAGCAACGCAGGACAGGGCACAGATACGCAGTATTTT.

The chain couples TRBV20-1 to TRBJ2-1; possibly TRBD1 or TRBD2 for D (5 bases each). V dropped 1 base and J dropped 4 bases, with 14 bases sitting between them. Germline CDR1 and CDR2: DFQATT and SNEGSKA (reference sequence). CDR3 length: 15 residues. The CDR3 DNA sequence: TGCAGTGCTAGAGCGGGGCGGCGGGTGTACAATGAGCAGTTCTTC. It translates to CSARAGRRVYNEQFF.

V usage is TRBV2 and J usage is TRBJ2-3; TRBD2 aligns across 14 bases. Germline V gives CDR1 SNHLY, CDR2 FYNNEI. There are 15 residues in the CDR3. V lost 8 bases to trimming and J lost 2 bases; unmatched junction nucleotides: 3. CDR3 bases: TGTGCCAGCGGGACTAGCGGGGGATACACAGATACGCAGTATTTT. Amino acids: CASGTSGGYTDTQYF.

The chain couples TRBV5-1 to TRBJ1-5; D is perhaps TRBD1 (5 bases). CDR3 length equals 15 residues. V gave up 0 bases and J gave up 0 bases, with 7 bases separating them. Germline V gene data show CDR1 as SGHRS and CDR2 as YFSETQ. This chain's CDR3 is CASSLEGDSNQPQHF. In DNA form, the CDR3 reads TGCGCCAGCAGCTTGGAAGGGGATAGCAATCAGCCCCAGCATTTT. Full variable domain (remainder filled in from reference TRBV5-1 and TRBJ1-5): KAGVTQTPRYLIKTRGQQVTLSCSPISGHRSVSWYQQTPGQGLQFLFEYFSETQRNKGNFPGRFSGRQFSNSRSEMNVSTLELGDSALYLCASSLEGDSNQPQHFGDGTRLSIL.

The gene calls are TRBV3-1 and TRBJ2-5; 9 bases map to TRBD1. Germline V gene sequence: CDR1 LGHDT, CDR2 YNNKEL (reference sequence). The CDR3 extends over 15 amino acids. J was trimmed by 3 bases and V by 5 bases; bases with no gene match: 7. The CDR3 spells CASSNTGTGKETQYF. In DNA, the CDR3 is TGTGCCAGCAGCAACACCGGGACAGGGAAAGAGACCCAGTACTTC.

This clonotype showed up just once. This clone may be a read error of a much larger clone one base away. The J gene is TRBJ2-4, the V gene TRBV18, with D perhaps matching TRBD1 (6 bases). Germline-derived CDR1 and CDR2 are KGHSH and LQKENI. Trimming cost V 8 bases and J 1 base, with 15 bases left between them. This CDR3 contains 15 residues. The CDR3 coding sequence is TGTGCCAGCACACAAGAGGGGGAGGCCAAAAACATTCAGTACTTC. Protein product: CASTQEGEAKNIQYF.

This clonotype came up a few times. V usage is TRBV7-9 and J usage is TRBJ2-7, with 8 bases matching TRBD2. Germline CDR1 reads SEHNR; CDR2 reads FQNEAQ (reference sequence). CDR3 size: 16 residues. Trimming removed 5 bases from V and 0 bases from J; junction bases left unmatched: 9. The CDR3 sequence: CASSNKRAGASYEQYF. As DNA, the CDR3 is TGTGCCAGCAGCAATAAACGAGCGGGGGCCTCCTACGAGCAGTACTTC.

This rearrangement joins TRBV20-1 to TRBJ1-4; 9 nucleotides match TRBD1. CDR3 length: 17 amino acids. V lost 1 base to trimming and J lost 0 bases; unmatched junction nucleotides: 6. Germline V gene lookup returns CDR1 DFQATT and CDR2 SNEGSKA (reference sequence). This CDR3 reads CSARGPGQGTTNEKLFF. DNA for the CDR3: TGCAGTGCTAGAGGTCCGGGACAGGGAACAACTAATGAAAAACTGTTTTTT.

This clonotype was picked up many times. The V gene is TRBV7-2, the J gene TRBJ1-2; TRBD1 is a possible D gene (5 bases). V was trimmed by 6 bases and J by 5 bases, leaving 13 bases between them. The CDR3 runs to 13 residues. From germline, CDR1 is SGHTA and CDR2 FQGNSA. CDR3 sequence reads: CASSASGGYGYTF. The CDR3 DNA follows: TGTGCCAGCAGTGCTTCGGGGGGATATGGCTACACCTTC.

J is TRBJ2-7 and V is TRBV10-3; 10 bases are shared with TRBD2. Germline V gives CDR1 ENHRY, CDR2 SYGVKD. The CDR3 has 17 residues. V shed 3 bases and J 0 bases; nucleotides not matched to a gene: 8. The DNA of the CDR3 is TGTGCCATCAGTGACCCGGGACTAGCGAGTAGCTCCTACGAGCAGTACTTC. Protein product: CAISDPGLASSSYEQYF.

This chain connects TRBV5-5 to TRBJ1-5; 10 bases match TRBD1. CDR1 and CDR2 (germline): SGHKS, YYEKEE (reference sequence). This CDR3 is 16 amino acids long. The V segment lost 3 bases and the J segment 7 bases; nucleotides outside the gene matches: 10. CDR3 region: CASSSGQGGTLQPQHF. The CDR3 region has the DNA TGTGCCAGCAGCTCCGGACAGGGGGGTACCTTGCAGCCCCAGCATTTT.

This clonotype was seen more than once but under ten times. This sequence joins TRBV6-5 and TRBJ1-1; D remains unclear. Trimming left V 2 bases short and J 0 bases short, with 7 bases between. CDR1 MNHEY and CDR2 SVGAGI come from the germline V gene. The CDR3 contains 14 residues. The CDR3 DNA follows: TGTGCCAGCAGTTACGGAAGAATGAACACTGAAGCTTTCTTT. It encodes CASSYGRMNTEAFF.

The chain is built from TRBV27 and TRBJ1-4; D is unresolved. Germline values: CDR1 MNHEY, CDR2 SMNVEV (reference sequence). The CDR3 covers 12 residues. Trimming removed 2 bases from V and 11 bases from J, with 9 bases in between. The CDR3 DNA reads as TGTGCCAGCAGTTTACTTAACGGGAAACTGTTTTTT. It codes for CASSLLNGKLFF.

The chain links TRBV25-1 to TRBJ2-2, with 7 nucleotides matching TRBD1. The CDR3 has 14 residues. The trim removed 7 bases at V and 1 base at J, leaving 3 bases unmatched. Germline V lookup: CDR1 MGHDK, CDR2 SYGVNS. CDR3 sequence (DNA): TGTGCCAGCAAGTGGGACAGGAACACCGGGGAGCTGTTTTTT. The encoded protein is CASKWDRNTGELFF.

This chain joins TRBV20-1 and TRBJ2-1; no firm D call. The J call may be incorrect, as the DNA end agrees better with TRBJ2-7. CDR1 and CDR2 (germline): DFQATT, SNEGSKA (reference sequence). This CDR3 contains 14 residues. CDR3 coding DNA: TGCAGTGTGTGGCTGACGAGCTCCTACAATGAGCAGTACTTC. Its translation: CSVWLTSSYNEQYF.

The CDR3 DNA sequence: TGCAGTGCGGTCCGGGGTCGTCTGGAAACTAATGAAAAACTGTTTTTT. As protein: CSAVRGRLETNEKLFF. The chain links TRBV20-1 to TRBJ1-4; no clear D. This CDR3 comprises 16 residues. Trimming cost V 6 bases and J 1 base, with 18 bases left between them. Germline loops: CDR1 DFQATT, CDR2 SNEGSKA (reference sequence).

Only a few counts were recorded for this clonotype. The CDR3 sequence is CASSDRQLSEQYF. The CDR3 nucleotides read TGTGCCAGCAGTGACCGGCAGCTAAGCGAGCAGTACTTC. The chain carries TRBV2 and TRBJ2-5; D unclear. The J call may be faulty, since TRBJ2-7 better matches the DNA end. The germline V gene encodes CDR1 SNHLY and CDR2 FYNNEI. The CDR3 extends over 13 amino acids.

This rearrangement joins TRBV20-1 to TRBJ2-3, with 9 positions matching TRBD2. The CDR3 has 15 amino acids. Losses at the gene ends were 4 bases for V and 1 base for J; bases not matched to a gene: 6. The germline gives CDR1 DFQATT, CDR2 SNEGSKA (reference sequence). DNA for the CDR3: TGCAGTGCTACCGGAGCTAGCGGGGGCACAGATACGCAGTATTTT. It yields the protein CSATGASGGTDTQYF.

CDR3 DNA: TGCGCCAGCCGACCCAGAAGCGGGGGGGTGGACAATGAGCAGTTCTTC. Translated: CASRPRSGGVDNEQFF. The V call is TRBV5-1, the J call TRBJ2-1, with 10 bases identical to TRBD2. This CDR3 is built from 16 residues. The J segment lost 5 bases and the V segment lost 7 bases, leaving 12 bases of the junction unmatched. Germline CDR1 and CDR2: SGHRS and YFSETQ.

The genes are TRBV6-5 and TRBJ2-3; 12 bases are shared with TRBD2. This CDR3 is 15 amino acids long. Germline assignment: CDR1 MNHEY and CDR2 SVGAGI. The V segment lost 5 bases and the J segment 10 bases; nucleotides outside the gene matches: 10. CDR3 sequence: CASSPQGRTSGAQYF. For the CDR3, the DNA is TGTGCCAGCAGTCCCCAAGGTCGGACTAGCGGGGCGCAGTATTTT.